The rows below give T cell receptor beta chains drawn from one sample of a study of blood T cell repertoires in COVID-19. Sequencing used immunoSEQ multiplex PCR; TCRdb keeps in-frame clones, though not all of them. The table includes approximately 150,000 clones, about four fifths detected once. Sequenced material: peripheral blood. The source is a man in his 70s who had recovered from COVID-19. CDR3s leave out the opening cysteine and the closing phenylalanine or tryptophan. Fields, in order: CDR3 protein, J gene, V gene.

CDR3 protein: ASSIAVFNTDTQY; J gene: TRBJ2-3; V gene: TRBV19
CDR3 protein: ASSLTSTGVNTGELF; J gene: TRBJ2-2; V gene: TRBV7-3
CDR3 protein: ASSETADARTDTQY; J gene: TRBJ2-3; V gene: TRBV6-1
CDR3 protein: ASSPSPGAGGYEQF; J gene: TRBJ2-1; V gene: TRBV3-1/TRBV3-2
CDR3 protein: ASTVGRANNEQF; J gene: TRBJ2-1; V gene: TRBV2
CDR3 protein: ASSFDRGNTDTQY; J gene: TRBJ2-3; V gene: TRBV27
CDR3 protein: ASSPRVSGGTDTQY; J gene: TRBJ2-3; V gene: TRBV18
CDR3 protein: ASSVLPGGAYEAF; J gene: TRBJ1-1; V gene: TRBV9
CDR3 protein: ASSMTGSSYEQY; J gene: TRBJ2-7; V gene: TRBV19
CDR3 protein: SATPKPGQF; J gene: TRBJ2-1; V gene: TRBV20-1
CDR3 protein: ASSPRVGTALDEQF; J gene: TRBJ2-1; V gene: TRBV7-8
CDR3 protein: ATSPGDGNTIY; J gene: TRBJ1-3; V gene: TRBV9
CDR3 protein: ASSRDSYNEQF; J gene: TRBJ2-1; V gene: TRBV10-1
CDR3 protein: AREGSSGYEQY; J gene: TRBJ2-7; V gene: TRBV21-1
CDR3 protein: ATSRGMSSSGSSYEQY; J gene: TRBJ2-7; V gene: TRBV15
CDR3 protein: SAGLTHYEQY; J gene: TRBJ2-7; V gene: TRBV29-1
CDR3 protein: ASRAGSNNEQF; J gene: TRBJ2-1; V gene: TRBV6-5
CDR3 protein: ASSYSGGLTNEKLF; J gene: TRBJ1-4; V gene: TRBV6-5
CDR3 protein: ASSLTSGRLETQY; J gene: TRBJ2-5; V gene: TRBV4-1
CDR3 protein: ASRGEWDRVTEAF; J gene: TRBJ1-1; V gene: TRBV6-5
CDR3 protein: ASAPGLVTDTQY; J gene: TRBJ2-3; V gene: TRBV19
CDR3 protein: ASGTQGSSLSGANVLT; J gene: TRBJ2-6; V gene: TRBV9
CDR3 protein: ASSYGRVGNQPQH; J gene: TRBJ1-5; V gene: TRBV6-2/TRBV6-3
CDR3 protein: ASSLSVRGPGQGGSGYT; J gene: TRBJ1-2; V gene: TRBV28
CDR3 protein: ASSERVLAGILSNEQF; J gene: TRBJ2-1; V gene: TRBV6-1
CDR3 protein: ASSFHGGDNEQY; J gene: TRBJ2-7; V gene: TRBV7-2
CDR3 protein: SARTSGEQY; J gene: TRBJ2-7; V gene: TRBV20-1
CDR3 protein: ASNSQGAARGYT; J gene: TRBJ1-2; V gene: TRBV28
CDR3 protein: ASTPPDFYEQY; J gene: TRBJ2-7; V gene: TRBV19
CDR3 protein: ASSLNRGINYGYT; J gene: TRBJ1-2; V gene: TRBV28
CDR3 protein: ASSLGTAGADTQY; J gene: TRBJ2-3; V gene: TRBV5-1
CDR3 protein: ASSQDHIGLAEYLSYSYNEQF; J gene: TRBJ2-1; V gene: TRBV14
CDR3 protein: ASSQVGVEEKLF; J gene: TRBJ1-4; V gene: TRBV4-1
CDR3 protein: ASSYIRGDNEQF; J gene: TRBJ2-1; V gene: TRBV6-5
CDR3 protein: ASNTGGQETQY; J gene: TRBJ2-5; V gene: TRBV3-1/TRBV3-2
CDR3 protein: ASSQGGQGASKNIQY; J gene: TRBJ2-4; V gene: TRBV11-3
CDR3 protein: ASSFTMTGNYGYT; J gene: TRBJ1-2; V gene: TRBV7-2
CDR3 protein: ASSKTGGNQPQH; J gene: TRBJ1-5; V gene: TRBV6-2/TRBV6-3
CDR3 protein: ATSDSGTGGYEQY; J gene: TRBJ2-7; V gene: TRBV24-1
CDR3 protein: ASQPGQATYEQY; J gene: TRBJ2-7; V gene: TRBV6-5
CDR3 protein: ASSPDTIGSGSPLH; J gene: TRBJ1-6; V gene: TRBV18
CDR3 protein: ASSSGLAGGLAGELF; J gene: TRBJ2-2; V gene: TRBV9
CDR3 protein: ASRRRGETGELF; J gene: TRBJ2-2; V gene: TRBV5-1
CDR3 protein: AWSRAGGSVY; J gene: TRBJ2-3; V gene: TRBV30